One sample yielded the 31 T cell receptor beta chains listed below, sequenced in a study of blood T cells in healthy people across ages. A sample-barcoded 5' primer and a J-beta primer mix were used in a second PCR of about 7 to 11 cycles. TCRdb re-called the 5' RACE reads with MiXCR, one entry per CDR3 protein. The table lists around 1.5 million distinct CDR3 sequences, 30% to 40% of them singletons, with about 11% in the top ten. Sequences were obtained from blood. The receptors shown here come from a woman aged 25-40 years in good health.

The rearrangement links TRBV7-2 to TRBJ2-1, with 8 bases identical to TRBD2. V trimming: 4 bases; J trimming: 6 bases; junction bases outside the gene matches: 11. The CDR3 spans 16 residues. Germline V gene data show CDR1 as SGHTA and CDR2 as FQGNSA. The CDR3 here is CASSSPGSGGLNEQFF. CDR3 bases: TGTGCCAGCAGCTCCCCGGGGAGCGGGGGTCTCAATGAGCAGTTCTTC.

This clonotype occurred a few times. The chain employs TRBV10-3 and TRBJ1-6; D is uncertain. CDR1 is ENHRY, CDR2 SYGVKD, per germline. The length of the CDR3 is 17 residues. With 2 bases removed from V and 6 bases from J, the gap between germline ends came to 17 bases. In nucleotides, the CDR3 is TGTGCCATCAGTGAGGCGGCTCCGATAATAAGTAATTCACCCCTCCACTTT. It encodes CAISEAAPIISNSPLHF.

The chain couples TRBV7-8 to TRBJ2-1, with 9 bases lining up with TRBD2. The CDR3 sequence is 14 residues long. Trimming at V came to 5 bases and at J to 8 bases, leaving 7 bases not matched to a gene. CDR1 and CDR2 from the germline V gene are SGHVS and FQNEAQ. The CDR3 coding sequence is TGTGCCAGCAGCCGACGACTAGCGGTCGATGAGCAGTTCTTC. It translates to CASSRRLAVDEQFF.

The CDR3 DNA reads TGTGCCAGCAGTTTGGGAAGGGAGATAACCGGGGAGCTGTTTTTT. Amino acid sequence: CASSLGREITGELFF. The chain is built from TRBV12-3 or TRBV12-4 and TRBJ2-2; a possible D gene is TRBD2 (5 bases). The CDR3 runs to 15 residues. Trimming took off 3 bases at V and 5 bases at J, with 13 bases between the two ends.

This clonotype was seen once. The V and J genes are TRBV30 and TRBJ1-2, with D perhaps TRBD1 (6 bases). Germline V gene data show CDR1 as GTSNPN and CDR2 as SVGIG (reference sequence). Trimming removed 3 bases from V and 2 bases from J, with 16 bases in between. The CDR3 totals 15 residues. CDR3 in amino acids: CAWRITGRENYGYTF. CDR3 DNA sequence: TGTGCCTGGAGGATAACAGGGCGGGAAAACTATGGCTACACCTTC. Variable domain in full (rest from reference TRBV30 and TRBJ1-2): SQTIHQWPATLVQPVGSPLSLECTVEGTSNPNLYWYRQAAGRGLQLLFYSVGIGQISSEVPQNLSASRPQDRQFILSSKKLLLSDSGFYLCAWRITGRENYGYTFGSGTRLTVV.

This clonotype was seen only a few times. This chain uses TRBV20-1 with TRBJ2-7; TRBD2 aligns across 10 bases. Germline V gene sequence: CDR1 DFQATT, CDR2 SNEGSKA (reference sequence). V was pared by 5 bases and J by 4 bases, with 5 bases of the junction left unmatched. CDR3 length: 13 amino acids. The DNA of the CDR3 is TGCAGTGCTGGCTCTAGCGGGAGTTACGAGCAGTACTTC. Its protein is CSAGSSGSYEQYF.

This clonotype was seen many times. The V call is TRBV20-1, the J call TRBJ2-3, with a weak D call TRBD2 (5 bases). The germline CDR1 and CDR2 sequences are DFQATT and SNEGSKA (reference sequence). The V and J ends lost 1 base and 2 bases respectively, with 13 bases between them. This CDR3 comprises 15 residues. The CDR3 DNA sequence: TGCAGTGCTAGAGGCCCGGCGGGTATCACAGATACGCAGTATTTT. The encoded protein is CSARGPAGITDTQYF.

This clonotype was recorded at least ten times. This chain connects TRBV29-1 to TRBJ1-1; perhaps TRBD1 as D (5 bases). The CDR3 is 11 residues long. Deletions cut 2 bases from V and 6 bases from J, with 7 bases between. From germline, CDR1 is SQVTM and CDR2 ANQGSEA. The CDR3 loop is CSVEQGAEAFF. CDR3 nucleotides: TGCAGCGTTGAACAGGGCGCTGAAGCTTTCTTT.

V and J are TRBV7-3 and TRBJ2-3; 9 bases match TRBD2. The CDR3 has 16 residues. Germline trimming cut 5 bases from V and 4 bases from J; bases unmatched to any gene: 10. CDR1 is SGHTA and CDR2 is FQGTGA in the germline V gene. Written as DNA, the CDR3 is TGTGCCAGCAGCCCTTCCGGGACTAGCACCGCAGATACGCAGTATTTT. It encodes CASSPSGTSTADTQYF. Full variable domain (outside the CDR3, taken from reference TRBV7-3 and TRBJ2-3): GAGVSQTPSNKVTEKGKYVELRCDPISGHTALYWYRQSLGQGPEFLIYFQGTGAADDSGLPNDRFFAVRPEGSVSTLKIQRTERGDSAVYLCASSPSGTSTADTQYFGPGTRLTVL.

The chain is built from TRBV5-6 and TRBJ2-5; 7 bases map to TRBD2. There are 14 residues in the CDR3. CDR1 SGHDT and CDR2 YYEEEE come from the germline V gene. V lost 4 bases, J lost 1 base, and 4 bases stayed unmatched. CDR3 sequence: CASSRGEIQETQYF. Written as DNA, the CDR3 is TGTGCCAGCAGCCGGGGGGAGATCCAAGAGACCCAGTACTTC.

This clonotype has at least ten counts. This CDR3 reads CASSRGLAGMGEQFF. DNA of the CDR3: TGTGCCAGCAGCCGGGGACTAGCCGGAATGGGTGAGCAGTTCTTC. The rearrangement uses TRBV3-1 and TRBJ2-1, with 9 bases aligning to TRBD2. J gave up 9 bases and V 4 bases, and 10 bases lay outside the gene matches. This CDR3 region has 15 residues. In germline, CDR1 is LGHDT, CDR2 YNNKEL (reference sequence).

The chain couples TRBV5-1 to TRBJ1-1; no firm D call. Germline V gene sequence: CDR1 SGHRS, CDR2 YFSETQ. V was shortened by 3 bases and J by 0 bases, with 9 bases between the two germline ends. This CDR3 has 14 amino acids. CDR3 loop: CASSSGPVNTEAFF. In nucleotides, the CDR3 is TGCGCCAGCAGCTCAGGACCGGTGAACACTGAAGCTTTCTTT.

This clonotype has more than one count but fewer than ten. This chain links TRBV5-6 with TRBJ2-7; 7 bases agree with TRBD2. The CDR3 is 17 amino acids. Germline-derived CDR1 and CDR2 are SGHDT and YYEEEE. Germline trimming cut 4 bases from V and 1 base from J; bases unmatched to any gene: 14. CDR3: CASSPSSSGRGSYEQYF. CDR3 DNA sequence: TGTGCCAGCAGCCCTTCCTCTAGCGGTCGAGGTTCCTACGAGCAGTACTTC.

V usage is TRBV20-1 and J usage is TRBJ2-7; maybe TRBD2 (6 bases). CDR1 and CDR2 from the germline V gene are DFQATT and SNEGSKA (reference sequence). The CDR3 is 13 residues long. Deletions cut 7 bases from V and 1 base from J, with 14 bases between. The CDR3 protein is CSGSGLQSYEQYF. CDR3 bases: TGCAGTGGCTCGGGACTGCAATCCTACGAGCAGTACTTC.

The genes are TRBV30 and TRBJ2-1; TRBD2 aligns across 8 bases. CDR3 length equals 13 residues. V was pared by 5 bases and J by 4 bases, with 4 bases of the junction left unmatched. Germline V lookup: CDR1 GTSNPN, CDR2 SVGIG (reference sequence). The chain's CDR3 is CAWGTRTYNEQFF. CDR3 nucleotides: TGTGCCTGGGGGACTAGGACATACAATGAGCAGTTCTTC. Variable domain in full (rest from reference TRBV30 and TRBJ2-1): SQTIHQWPATLVQPVGSPLSLECTVEGTSNPNLYWYRQAAGRGLQLLFYSVGIGQISSEVPQNLSASRPQDRQFILSSKKLLLSDSGFYLCAWGTRTYNEQFFGPGTRLTVL.

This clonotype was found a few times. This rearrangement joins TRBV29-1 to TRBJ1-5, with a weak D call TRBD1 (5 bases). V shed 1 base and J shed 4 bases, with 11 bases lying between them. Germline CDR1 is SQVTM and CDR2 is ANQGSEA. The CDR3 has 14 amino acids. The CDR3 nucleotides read TGCAGCGTTGAAGGTCCAGGGTCAAATCAGCCCCAGCATTTT. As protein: CSVEGPGSNQPQHF.

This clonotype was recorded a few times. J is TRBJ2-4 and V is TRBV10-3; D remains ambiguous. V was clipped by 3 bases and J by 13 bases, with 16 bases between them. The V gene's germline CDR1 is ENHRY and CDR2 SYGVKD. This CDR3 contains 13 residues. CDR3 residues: CAISDEGRALQYF. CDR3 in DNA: TGTGCCATCAGTGATGAAGGTCGAGCTTTGCAGTACTTC.

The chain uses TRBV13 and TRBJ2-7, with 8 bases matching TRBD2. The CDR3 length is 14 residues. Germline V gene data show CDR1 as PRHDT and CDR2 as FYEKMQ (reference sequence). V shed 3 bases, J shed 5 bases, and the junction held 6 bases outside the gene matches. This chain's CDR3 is CASSFTGGRNEQYF. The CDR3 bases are TGTGCCAGCAGCTTTACGGGAGGGAGGAACGAGCAGTACTTC.

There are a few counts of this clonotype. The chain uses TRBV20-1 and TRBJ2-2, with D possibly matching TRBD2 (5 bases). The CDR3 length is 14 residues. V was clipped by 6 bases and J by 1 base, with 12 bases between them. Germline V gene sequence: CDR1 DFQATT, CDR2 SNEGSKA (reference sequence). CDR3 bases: TGCAGTGCCCCCGGGGAGAGGAACACCGGGGAGCTGTTTTTT. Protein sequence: CSAPGERNTGELFF.

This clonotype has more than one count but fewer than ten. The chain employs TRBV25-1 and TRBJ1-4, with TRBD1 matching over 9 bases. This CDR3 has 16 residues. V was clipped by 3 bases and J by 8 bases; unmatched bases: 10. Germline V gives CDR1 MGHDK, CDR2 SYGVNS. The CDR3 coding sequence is TGTGCCAGCAGTGACCCTGGGACAGGGTTTTTGGAAAAACTGTTTTTT. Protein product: CASSDPGTGFLEKLFF.

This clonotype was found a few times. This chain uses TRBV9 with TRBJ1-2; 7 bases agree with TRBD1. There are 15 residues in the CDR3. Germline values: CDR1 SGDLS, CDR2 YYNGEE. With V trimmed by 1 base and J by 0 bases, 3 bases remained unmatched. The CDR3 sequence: CASSVQGVANYGYTF. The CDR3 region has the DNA TGTGCCAGCAGCGTACAGGGGGTCGCTAACTATGGCTACACCTTC.

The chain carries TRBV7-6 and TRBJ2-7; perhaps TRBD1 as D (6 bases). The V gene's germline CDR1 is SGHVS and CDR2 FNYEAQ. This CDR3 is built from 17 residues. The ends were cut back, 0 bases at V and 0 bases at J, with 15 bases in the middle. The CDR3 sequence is CASSLASDSPNSYEQYF. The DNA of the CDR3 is TGTGCCAGCAGCTTAGCCTCGGACAGCCCTAACTCCTACGAGCAGTACTTC.

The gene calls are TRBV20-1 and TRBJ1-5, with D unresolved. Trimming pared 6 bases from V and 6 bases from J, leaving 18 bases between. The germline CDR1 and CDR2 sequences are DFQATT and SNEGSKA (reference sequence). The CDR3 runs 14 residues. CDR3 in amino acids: CSAEELVAGQPQHF. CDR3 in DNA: TGCAGTGCCGAAGAATTGGTAGCGGGTCAGCCCCAGCATTTT.

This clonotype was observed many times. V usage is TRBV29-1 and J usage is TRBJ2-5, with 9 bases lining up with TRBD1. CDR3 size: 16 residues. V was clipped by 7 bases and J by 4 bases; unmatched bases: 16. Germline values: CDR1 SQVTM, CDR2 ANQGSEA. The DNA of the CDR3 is TGCAGCGCCAATGGTGCTCGGGACAGGGTCACAGAGACCCAGTACTTC. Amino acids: CSANGARDRVTETQYF.

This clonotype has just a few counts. CDR3 DNA sequence: TGTGCCAGCAGTGGCCGGCTCTACAATGAGCAGTTCTTC. As protein: CASSGRLYNEQFF. The chain has TRBV6-2 or TRBV6-3 and TRBJ2-1; no reliable D call. CDR3 length: 13 residues. In germline, CDR1 is MNHEY, CDR2 SVGEGT. V lost 5 bases and J 3 bases, leaving 8 bases between the germline ends.

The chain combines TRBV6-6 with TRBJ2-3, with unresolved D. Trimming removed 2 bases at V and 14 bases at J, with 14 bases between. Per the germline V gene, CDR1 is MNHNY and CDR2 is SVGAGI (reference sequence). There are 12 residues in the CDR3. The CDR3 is CASSYGALETYF. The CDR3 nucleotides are TGTGCCAGCAGTTACGGTGCCTTGGAGACGTATTTT.

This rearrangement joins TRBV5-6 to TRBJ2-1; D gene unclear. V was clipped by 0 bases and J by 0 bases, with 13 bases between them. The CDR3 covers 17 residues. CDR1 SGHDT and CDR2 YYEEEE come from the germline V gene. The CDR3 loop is CASSLASVGSSYNEQFF. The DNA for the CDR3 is TGTGCCAGCAGCTTGGCATCTGTCGGTAGCTCCTACAATGAGCAGTTCTTC. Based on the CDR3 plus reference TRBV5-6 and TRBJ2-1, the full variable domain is DAGVTQSPTHLIKTRGQQVTLRCSPKSGHDTVSWYQQALGQGPQFIFQYYEEEERQRGNFPDRFSGHQFPNYSSELNVNALLLGDSALYLCASSLASVGSSYNEQFFGPGTRLTVL.

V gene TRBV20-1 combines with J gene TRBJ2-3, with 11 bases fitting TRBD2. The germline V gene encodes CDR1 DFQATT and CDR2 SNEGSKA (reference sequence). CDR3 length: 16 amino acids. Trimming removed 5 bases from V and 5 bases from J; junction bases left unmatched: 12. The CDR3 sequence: CSAFPILAGVLDTQYF. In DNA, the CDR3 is TGCAGTGCTTTTCCTATACTAGCGGGGGTCCTAGATACGCAGTATTTT.

CDR3 in amino acids: CASSQDLLAGGPGYF. CDR3 in DNA: TGCGCCAGCAGCCAAGACCTTCTAGCGGGAGGGCCGGGGTACTTC. The chain carries TRBV4-1 and TRBJ2-4, with TRBD2 matching 12 bases. The CDR3 totals 15 residues. From germline, CDR1 is MGHRA and CDR2 YSYEKL. With 0 bases clipped from V and 15 bases from J, the junction kept 9 bases outside the gene matches.

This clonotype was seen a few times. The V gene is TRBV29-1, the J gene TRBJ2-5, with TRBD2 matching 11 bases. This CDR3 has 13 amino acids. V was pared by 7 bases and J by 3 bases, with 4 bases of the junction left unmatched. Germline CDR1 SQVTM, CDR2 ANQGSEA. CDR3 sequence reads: CSAGTSGKETQYF. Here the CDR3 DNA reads TGCAGCGCAGGGACTAGCGGAAAAGAGACCCAGTACTTC.

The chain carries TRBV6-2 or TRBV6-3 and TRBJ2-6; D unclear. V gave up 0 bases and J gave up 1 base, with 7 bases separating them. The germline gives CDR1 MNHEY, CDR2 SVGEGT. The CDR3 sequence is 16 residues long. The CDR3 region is CASSYSRFSGANVLTF. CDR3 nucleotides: TGTGCCAGCAGTTACTCCCGATTTTCTGGGGCCAACGTCCTGACTTTC.